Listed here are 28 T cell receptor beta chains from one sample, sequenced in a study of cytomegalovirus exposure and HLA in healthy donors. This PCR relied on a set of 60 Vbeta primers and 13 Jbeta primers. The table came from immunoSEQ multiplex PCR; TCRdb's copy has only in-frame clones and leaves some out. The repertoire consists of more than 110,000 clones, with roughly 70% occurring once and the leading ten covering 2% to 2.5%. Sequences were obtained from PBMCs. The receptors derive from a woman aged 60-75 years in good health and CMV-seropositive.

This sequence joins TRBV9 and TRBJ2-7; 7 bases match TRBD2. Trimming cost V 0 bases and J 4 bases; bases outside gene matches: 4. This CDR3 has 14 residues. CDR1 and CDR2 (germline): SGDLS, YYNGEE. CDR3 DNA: TGTGCCAGCAGCGTAGACGGGAGGCTGTACGAGCAGTACTTC. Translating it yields CASSVDGRLYEQYF.

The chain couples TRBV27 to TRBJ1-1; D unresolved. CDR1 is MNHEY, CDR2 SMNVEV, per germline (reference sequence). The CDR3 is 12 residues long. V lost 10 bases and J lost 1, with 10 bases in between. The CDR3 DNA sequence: TGTGCCACCGGGAAGGAGAACACTGAAGCTTTCTTT. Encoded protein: CATGKENTEAFF.

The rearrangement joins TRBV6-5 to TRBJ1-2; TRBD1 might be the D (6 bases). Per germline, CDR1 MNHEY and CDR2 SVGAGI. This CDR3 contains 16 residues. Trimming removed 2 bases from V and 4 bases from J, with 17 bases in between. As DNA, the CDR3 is TGTGCCAGCAGTTACCAGGGGACCGGGACCTTCTATGGCTACACCTTC. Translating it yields CASSYQGTGTFYGYTF.

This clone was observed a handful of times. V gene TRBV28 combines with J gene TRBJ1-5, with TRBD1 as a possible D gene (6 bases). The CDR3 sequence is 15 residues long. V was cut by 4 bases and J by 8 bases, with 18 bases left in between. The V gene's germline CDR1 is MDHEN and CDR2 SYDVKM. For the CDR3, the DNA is TGTGCCAGCAGTTCTCCGGGACACCAAACGAAGCCCCAGCATTTT. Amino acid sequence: CASSSPGHQTKPQHF.

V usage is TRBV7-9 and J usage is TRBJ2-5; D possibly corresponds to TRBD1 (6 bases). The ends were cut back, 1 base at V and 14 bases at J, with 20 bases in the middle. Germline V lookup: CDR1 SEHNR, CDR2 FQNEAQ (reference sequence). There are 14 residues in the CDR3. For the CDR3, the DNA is TGTGCCAGCAGCTTAGATCAGGGGCCCTTCAGACTCTACTTC. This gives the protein CASSLDQGPFRLYF.

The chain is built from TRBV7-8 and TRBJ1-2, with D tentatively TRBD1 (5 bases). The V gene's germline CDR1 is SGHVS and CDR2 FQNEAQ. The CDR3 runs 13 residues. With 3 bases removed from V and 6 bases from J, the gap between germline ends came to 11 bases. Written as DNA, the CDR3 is TGTGCCAGCAGCTTTCCTGACAGAGATGGCTACACCTTC. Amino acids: CASSFPDRDGYTF.

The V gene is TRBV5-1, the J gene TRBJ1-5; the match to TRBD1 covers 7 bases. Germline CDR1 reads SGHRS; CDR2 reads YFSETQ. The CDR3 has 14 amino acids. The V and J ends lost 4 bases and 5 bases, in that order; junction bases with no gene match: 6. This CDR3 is CASSPTGTDQPQHF. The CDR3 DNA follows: TGCGCCAGCAGCCCGACAGGGACCGATCAGCCCCAGCATTTT.

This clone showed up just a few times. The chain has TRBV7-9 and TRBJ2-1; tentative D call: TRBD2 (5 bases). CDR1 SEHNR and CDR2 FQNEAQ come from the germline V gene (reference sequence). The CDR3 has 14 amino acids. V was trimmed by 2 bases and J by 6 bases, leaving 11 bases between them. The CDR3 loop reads CASSLSGAANEQFF. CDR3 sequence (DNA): TGTGCCAGCAGCTTATCCGGAGCGGCCAATGAGCAGTTCTTC.

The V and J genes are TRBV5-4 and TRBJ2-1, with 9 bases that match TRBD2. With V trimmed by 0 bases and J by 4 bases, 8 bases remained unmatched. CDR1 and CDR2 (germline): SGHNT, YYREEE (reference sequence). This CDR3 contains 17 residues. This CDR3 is CASSLESSGSGYNEQFF. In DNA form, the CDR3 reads TGTGCCAGCAGCTTGGAGAGTAGCGGGAGTGGGTACAATGAGCAGTTCTTC.

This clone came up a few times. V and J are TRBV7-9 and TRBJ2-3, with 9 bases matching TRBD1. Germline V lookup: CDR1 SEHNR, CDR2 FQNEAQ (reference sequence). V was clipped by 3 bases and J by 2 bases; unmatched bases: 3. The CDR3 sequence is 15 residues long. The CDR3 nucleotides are TGTGCCAGCAGCTTCCGGGACAGGGCCACAGATACGCAGTATTTT. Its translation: CASSFRDRATDTQYF. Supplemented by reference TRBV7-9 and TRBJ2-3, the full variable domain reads DTGVSQNPRHKITKRGQNVTFRCDPISEHNRLYWYRQTLGQGPEFLTYFQNEAQLEKSRLLSDRFSAERPKGSFSTLEIQRTEQGDSAMYLCASSFRDRATDTQYFGPGTRLTVL.

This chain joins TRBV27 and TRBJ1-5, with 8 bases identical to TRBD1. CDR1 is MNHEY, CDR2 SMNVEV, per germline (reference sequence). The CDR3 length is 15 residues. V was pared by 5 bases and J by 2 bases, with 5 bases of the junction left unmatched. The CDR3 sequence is CASSRGQGGNQPQHF. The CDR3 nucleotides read TGTGCCAGCAGTCGAGGACAGGGTGGCAATCAGCCCCAGCATTTT.

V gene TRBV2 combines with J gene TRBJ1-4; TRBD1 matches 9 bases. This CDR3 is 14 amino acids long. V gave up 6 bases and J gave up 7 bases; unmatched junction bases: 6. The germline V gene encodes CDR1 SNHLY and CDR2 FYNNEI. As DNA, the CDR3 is TGTGCCAGCAGAACAGGGGGCGCGGGTGAAAAACTGTTTTTT. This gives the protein CASRTGGAGEKLFF.

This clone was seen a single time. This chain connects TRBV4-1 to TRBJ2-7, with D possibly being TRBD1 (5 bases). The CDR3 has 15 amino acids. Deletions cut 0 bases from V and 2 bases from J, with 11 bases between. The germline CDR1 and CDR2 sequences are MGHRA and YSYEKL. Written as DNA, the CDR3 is TGCGCCAGCAGCCAAGACAGGGTCCCTGCCTACGAGCAGTACTTC. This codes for CASSQDRVPAYEQYF.

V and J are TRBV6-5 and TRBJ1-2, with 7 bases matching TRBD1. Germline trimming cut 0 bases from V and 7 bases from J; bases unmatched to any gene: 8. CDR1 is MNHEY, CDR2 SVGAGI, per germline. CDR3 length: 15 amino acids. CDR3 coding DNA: TGTGCCAGCAGTTACTCCTACAGGGGATTAGGTGGCTACACCTTC. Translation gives CASSYSYRGLGGYTF.

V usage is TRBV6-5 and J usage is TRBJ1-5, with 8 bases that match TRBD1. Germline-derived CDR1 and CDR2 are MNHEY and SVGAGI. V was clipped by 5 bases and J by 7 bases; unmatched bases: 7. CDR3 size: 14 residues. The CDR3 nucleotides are TGTGCCAGCAGTGCCACAGGGGGGGGCCAGCCCCAGCATTTT. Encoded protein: CASSATGGGQPQHF.

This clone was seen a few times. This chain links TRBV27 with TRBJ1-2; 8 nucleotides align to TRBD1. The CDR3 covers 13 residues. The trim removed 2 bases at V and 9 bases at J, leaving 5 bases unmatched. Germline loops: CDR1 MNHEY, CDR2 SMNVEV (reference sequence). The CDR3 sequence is CASSLQGARSYTF. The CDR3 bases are TGTGCCAGCAGTTTACAGGGGGCCCGTAGCTACACCTTC.

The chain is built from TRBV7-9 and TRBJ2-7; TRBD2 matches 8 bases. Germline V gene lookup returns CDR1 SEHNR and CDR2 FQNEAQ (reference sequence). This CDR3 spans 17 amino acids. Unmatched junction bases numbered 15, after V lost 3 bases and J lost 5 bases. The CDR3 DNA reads TGTGCCAGCAGCTTTTCGCAGTATAGCGGGACCGCCCACGAGCAGTACTTC. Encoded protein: CASSFSQYSGTAHEQYF.

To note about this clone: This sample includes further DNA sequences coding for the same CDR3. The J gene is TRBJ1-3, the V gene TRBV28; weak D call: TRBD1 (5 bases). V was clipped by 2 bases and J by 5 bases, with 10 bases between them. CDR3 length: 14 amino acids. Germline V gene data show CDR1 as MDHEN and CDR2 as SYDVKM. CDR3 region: CASSLGQGRNTIYF. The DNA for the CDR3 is TGTGCCAGCAGTTTAGGGCAGGGAAGAAACACCATATATTTT.

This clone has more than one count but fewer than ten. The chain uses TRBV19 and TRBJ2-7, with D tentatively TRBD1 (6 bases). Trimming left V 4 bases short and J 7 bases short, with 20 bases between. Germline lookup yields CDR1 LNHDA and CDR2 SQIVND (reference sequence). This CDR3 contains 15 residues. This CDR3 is CASSTSDSIHREQYF. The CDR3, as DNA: TGTGCCAGTAGTACCTCGGACAGCATACATCGGGAGCAGTACTTC.

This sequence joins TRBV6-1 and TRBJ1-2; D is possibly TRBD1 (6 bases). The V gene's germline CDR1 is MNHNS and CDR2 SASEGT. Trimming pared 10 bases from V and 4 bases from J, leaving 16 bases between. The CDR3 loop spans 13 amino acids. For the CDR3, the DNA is TGTGCCACCAAGTACGGGGGGGCCTATGGCTACACCTTC. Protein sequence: CATKYGGAYGYTF.

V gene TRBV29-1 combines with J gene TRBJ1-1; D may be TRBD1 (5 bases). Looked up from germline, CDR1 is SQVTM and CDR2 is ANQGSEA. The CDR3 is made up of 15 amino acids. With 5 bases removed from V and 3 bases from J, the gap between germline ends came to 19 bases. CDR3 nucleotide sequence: TGCAGCGTTTCAAGGGGAGGGATTGGTGACACTGAAGCTTTCTTT. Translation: CSVSRGGIGDTEAFF.

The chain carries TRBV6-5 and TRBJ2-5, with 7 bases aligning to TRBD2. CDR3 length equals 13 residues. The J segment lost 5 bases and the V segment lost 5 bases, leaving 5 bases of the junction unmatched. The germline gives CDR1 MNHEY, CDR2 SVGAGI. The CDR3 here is CASSPSGTETQYF. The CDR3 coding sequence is TGTGCCAGCAGTCCAAGCGGGACTGAGACCCAGTACTTC.

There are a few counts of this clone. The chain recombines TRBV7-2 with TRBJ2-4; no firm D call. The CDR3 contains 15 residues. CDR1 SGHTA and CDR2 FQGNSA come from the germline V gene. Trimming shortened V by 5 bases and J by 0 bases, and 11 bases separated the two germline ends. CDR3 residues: CASSPEAIAKNIQYF. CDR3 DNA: TGTGCCAGCAGCCCAGAGGCGATAGCCAAAAACATTCAGTACTTC.

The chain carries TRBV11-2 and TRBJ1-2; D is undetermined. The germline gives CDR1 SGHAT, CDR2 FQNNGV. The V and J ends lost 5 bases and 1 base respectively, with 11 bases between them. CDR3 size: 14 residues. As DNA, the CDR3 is TGTGCCAGCAGCCCTAACAGCCTTAACTATGGCTACACCTTC. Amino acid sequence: CASSPNSLNYGYTF.

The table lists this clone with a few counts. CDR3 coding DNA: TGTGCCAGCAGCTCGGGACAGCCCAAAGATGAAAAACTGTTTTTT. This translates into CASSSGQPKDEKLFF. The chain is built from TRBV5-4 and TRBJ1-4; TRBD1 aligns across 7 bases. CDR1 is SGHNT, CDR2 YYREEE, per germline (reference sequence). After removal of 3 bases from V and 6 bases from J, the junction contained 8 bases not matched to a gene. The CDR3 runs to 15 residues. The entire variable domain, with the rest obtained from reference TRBV5-4 and TRBJ1-4, is as follows: ETGVTQSPTHLIKTRGQQVTLRCSSQSGHNTVSWYQQALGQGPQFIFQYYREEENGRGNFPPRFSGLQFPNYSSELNVNALELDDSALYLCASSSGQPKDEKLFFGSGTQLSVL.

The CDR3 protein is CASREQGAPYGYTF. The CDR3 DNA is TGTGCCAGCAGGGAACAGGGGGCTCCCTATGGCTACACCTTC. The V and J genes are TRBV6-5 and TRBJ1-2; TRBD1 matches at 9 bases. Germline values: CDR1 MNHEY, CDR2 SVGAGI. This CDR3 comprises 14 residues. The junction had 6 bases not matched to a gene; V was cut back by 6 bases and J by 4 bases.

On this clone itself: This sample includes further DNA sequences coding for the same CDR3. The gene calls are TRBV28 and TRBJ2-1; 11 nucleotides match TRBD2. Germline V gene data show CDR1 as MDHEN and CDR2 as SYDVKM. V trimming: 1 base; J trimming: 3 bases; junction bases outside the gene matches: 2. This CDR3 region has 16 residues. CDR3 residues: CASSLSLAGGYNEQFF. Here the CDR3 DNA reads TGTGCCAGCAGTTTATCCCTAGCGGGAGGCTACAATGAGCAGTTCTTC.

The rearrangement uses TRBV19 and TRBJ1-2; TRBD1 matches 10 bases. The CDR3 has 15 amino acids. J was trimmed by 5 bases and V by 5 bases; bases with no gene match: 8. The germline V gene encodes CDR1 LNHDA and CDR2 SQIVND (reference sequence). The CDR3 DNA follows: TGTGCCAGTAGTTCACCGGGACAGGGGAAATATGGCTACACCTTC. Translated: CASSSPGQGKYGYTF.